This is a list of T cell receptor beta chains from one sample in a study of Ad26.COV2.S vaccination and SARS-CoV-2 variants. The data were produced by immunoSEQ multiplex PCR, yet TCRdb's version contains in-frame clones alone and is incomplete. The sample lists over 400,000 clones; 92% were seen once. The sample was peripheral blood, taken in a trial of Ad26.COV2.S vaccine versus placebo. These receptor sequences come from a person between 18 and 65 years old who received the Ad26.COV2.S COVID-19 vaccine or a placebo. CDR3s include the opening cysteine and the closing phenylalanine or tryptophan.

CASSQVGTEAFF | TRBV4-1
CASSILTPSGNTIYF | TRBV19
CASSPFRGGITWREQYF | TRBV11-2
CASSLEGQGAGEQYF | TRBV5-1
CASSQVLDFPSSYEQYF | TRBV5-1
CASSLNPYMSTNEKLFF | TRBV11-2
CASSQDWAVNYGYTF | TRBV4-3
CAYHEGYSGNTIYF | TRBV30
CASSDGTTTVQETQYF | TRBV7-8
CASSGGPNTGELFF | TRBV7-2
CASSEGTSGNTIYF | TRBV25-1
CATSDSYEQYF | TRBV24-1
CASSPRTAYEQYF | TRBV3-1/TRBV3-2
CASSAPTPGKETQYF | TRBV7-2
CASSLEGGLGSDTEAFF | TRBV5-1
CATSRLWDRNTDTQYF | TRBV15
CSVAVVASAFF | TRBV29-1
CASSPSERGQFSGNTIYF | TRBV3-1/TRBV3-2
CASSTDRPSNQYF | TRBV6-5
CASSWGQGDSPLHF | TRBV19
CASSLGQSTQQYF | TRBV5-1
CASSKSSGGAKNIQYF | TRBV7-8
CASSSDPSYEQYF | TRBV7-2
CASSPLAGELFF | TRBV18
CASSPLGPGQGSYGYTF | TRBV5-4
CASSLARGAPSVEAFF | TRBV5-6
CASRRDTEAFF | TRBV6-5
CASRQRTGSGNTIYF | TRBV6-5
CASSSLLVPLSYGYTF | TRBV6-2/TRBV6-3
CATSGPGFSETQYF | TRBV24-1
CATRQGGNTEAFF | TRBV24-1
CASSLVGRSIEAFF | TRBV7-9
CATSRLTLSRADTQYF | TRBV15
CASSHRDRERVKQFF | TRBV4-3
CAWSWAGGPYNEQFF | TRBV30
CASSHGTSGRNEQFF | TRBV11-3
CASSLQPLGTDTQYF | TRBV7-2
CASSPGTVNTEAFF | TRBV18
CASGVGNTIYF | TRBV3-1/TRBV3-2
CASSLGTGNYEQYF | TRBV11-2
CASSLTGQGMNTEAFF | TRBV7-8
CASSQFNRGGPDTQYF | TRBV4-3
CASSLGQQETQYF | TRBV7-2
CSAARDRSSYEQYF | TRBV29-1
CAWSWGQGKLGYTF | TRBV30
CASSNPTGGYEKLFF | TRBV5-1
CASSPARTHNEQFF | TRBV18
CASSLAGQGFQPQHF | TRBV7-2
CASTWDRANEQFF | TRBV10-2
CATSDSGQGIPDTQYF | TRBV24-1
CASGTSSHTDTQYF | TRBV7-2
CASSPRTLTSTDTQYF | TRBV27